This T cell receptor beta chain stems from a study of spatial heterogeneity in lung cancer (dated by TCRdb to 2018 to 2020). For the study in its entirety: Samples were obtained from about 69 patients with early-stage, untreated non-small cell lung cancer from the lung TRACERx cohort. Follow-up PBMC samples were sequenced whenever the samples were available, and the median time to follow-up was roughly two years after resection. Beta-chain transcripts were consistently detected in greater numbers than alpha-chain transcripts, which likely reflected higher beta-chain transcript abundance. In the raw uncorrected reads, each unique combination of TCR and UMI appeared more than ten times on average. In non-small cell lung cancer, the study made a quantitative comparison of TCR alpha and beta repertoires among multiple tumor regions, matched nontumor lung and blood. TCR repertoire features were related to nonsynonymous mutation counts determined by whole-exome sequencing of tumor tissue. At surgery, both alpha and beta chains were TCR-sequenced in about 200 tumor regions, some 64 matched nontumor lung samples and around 50 PBMC samples. On the study overall, not on this receptor specifically: Confirming at a functional level the hypothesis that regional TCRs recognize regional mutations was considered to require additional single-cell paired TCR alpha and beta sequencing. Ubiquitous expanded tumor TCRs were detected in blood more often at tumor resection than at routine follow-up. Only 13 to 15 patients were included in the comparisons of baseline and follow-up blood repertoires.

This clonotype was counted between two and nine times. What this receptor recognizes is not known. No base qualities exist here, and no much larger clone lies one base off it. Libraries came from 5' RACE. The run used a NextSeq 500. In the TCR library protocol, a unique molecular identifier was attached to each TCR cDNA molecule so that PCR and sequencing errors could be corrected. In the source study's methods: TCR identification, UMI-based error correction and CDR3 extraction were all carried out with Decombinator tools. Expanded TCRs were defined as those above a frequency of 2 per 1,000, corresponding to the top 1% of the tumor frequency distribution. Rényi diversity was computed with the R vegan package after subsampling each repertoire 100 times to 5,000 TCRs. CDR3 similarity networks were built from amino acid triplet string-kernel similarity, connecting CDR3s with pairwise similarity above 0.82. Through fastp at Q25 and MiXCR, TCRdb rebuilt clones from the public reads, retaining in-frame beta chains. Each entry is one CDR3 protein sequence, shown with its most common DNA and genes. The V and J calls, along with clone size, are taken from TCRdb and not from the paper's own processing. Recorded for this sample are some 110,000 distinct CDR3 sequences; 12% of them occurred a single time. The ten most abundant clones make up 16% of the sample.

The sample's time point label, decoded: blood at routine non-recurrence follow-up after resection. Whole RNA extracted from tumor and nontumor lung tissue, or from cryopreserved PBMC samples, was used for TCR sequencing without cell sorting. A patient was chosen for TCR sequencing only when enough RNA was available from at least two tumor regions. CDR1 LNHDA and CDR2 SQIVND are derived from the germline V gene (reference sequence). At the junction V is shortened by 7 bases and J by 1 base; bases outside the gene matches: 12. The CDR3 measures 17 amino acids from cysteine to phenylalanine. Solely the CDR3 DNA is kept, with 51 bases framed from the first base.

Here the chain combines TRBV19 and TRBJ1-5; a stretch of 8 junction bases matches TRBD1. The sequence came from a male donor with early-stage non-small cell lung cancer. The sample was PBMCs, taken at follow-up. The DNA sequence is TGTGCCAGTATACCTTTCCCAGGGGGCGCGAGCAATCAGCCCCAGCATTTT. It translates to CASIPFPGGASNQPQHF.